The sequence of this T cell receptor beta chain was determined in a study of technical replicates of blood from a handful of donors. The protocol was immunoSEQ multiplex PCR, while the TCRdb copy is restricted to in-frame clones and leaves out a portion. The sample consists of more than 75,000 clones, approximately 94% of them appearing once. The V gene's germline CDR1 is SGHTA and CDR2 FQGNSA. The V and J ends lost 4 bases and 5 bases, in that order; junction bases with no gene match: 14. There are 16 residues in the CDR3. The sequenced sample consisted of T cells isolated from PBMCs. This clonotype was obtained from a human donor in good health. The genes are TRBV7-2 and TRBJ2-7, with 7 positions matching TRBD2. The CDR3: CASSSPEGSAGDEQYF. CDR3 DNA: TGTGCCAGCAGCTCCCCCGAGGGATCGGCGGGAGACGAGCAGTACTTC.